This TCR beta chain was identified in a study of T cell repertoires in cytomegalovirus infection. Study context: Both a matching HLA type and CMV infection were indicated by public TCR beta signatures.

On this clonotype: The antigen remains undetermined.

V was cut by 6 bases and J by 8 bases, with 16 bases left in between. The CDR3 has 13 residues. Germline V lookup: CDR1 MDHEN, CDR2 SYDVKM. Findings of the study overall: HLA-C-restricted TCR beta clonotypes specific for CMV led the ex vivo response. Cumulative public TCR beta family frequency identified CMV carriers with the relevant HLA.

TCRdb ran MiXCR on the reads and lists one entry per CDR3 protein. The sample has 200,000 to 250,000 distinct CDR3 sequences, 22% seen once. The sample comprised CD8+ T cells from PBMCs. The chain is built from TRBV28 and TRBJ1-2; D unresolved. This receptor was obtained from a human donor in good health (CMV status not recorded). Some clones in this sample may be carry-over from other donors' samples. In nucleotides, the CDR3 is TGTGCCAGCAGCCCCCTAATGGGAGACGGCTACACCTTC. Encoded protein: CASSPLMGDGYTF.